The rows below give T cell receptor beta chains drawn from one sample of a study of T cells after posttransplantation cyclophosphamide. Measured with immunoSEQ multiplex PCR; TCRdb has only the in-frame clones, and not every one. This table has fewer than 45,000 clones, just under 80% appearing once. The sequencing used CD4+ T cells sorted from blood, collected 1,700 to 2,000 days after a stem cell transplant with posttransplant cyclophosphamide. These receptors all stem from a female patient in her 40s who received an allogeneic stem cell transplant from a related donor, was CMV-positive, and had no GVHD. Some T cells may trace back to the graft donor. Each CDR3 is given with its conserved first and last residue. A D gene is named only where the DNA matches it firmly. Size tells how often a clone was seen (once, few, many) or the class of an expanded clone, and some rows leave it out.

cdr3_nt cdr3_aa d_call j_call clone_size v_call
TGTGCCAGCAGTTCCGGCCGCGGGACAGATACGCAGTATTTT CASSSGRGTDTQYF NA TRBJ2-3 few TRBV7-8
TGTGCCAGCAGCCCCCGAGATAAACCCGCGAACACCGGGGAGCTGTTTTTT CASSPRDKPANTGELFF NA TRBJ2-2 NA TRBV11-2
TGCGCCAGCAGCTTGGCCGGGACTAGTATATCCGGGGAGCTGTTTTTT CASSLAGTSISGELFF TRBD2 TRBJ2-2 NA TRBV5-1
TGCAGCGTTCGGAGGACTAGCGCCAAAGGGAATGAGCAGTTCTTC CSVRRTSAKGNEQFF TRBD2 TRBJ2-1 NA TRBV29-1
TGCGCCAGCAGCTTGGAGGGGATTTCGCGCGAGCAGTACTTC CASSLEGISREQYF NA TRBJ2-7 NA TRBV5-1
TGCAGCGCCTGGGGGACTAGCGGGGCCCGCACAGATACGCAGTATTTT CSAWGTSGARTDTQYF TRBD2 TRBJ2-3 NA TRBV29-1
TGTGCCAGCAGTTTGGCCGGGACAGGGGGCACTGAAGCTTTCTTT CASSLAGTGGTEAFF TRBD1 TRBJ1-1 NA TRBV28
TGCGCCAGCAGTGAGGACAGAGCCATGAACACTGAAGCTTTCTTT CASSEDRAMNTEAFF NA TRBJ1-1 NA TRBV10-1
TGTGCCAGTTGGTACGGGGGCACTGAAGCTTTCTTT CASWYGGTEAFF NA TRBJ1-1 NA TRBV27
TGCGCCAGCAGCTTGGGCCCAACGCGGCCCCAAGAGACCCAGTACTTC CASSLGPTRPQETQYF NA TRBJ2-5 NA TRBV5-1
TGTGCCAGCTCACCTGACAGTAGCAATCAGCCCCAGCATTTT CASSPDSSNQPQHF NA TRBJ1-5 few TRBV18
TGTGCCAGCAGCCCACATCCGGACAGGGAGGAGACCCAGTACTTC CASSPHPDREETQYF TRBD1 TRBJ2-5 NA TRBV9
TGTGCCAGCAGTGAGAGCGGGGGTAGCTCCTACGAGCAGTACTTC CASSESGGSSYEQYF TRBD2 TRBJ2-7 NA TRBV2
TGTGCCAGCAGCCAAGTAGGGGCTATGGCTTCACCCCTCCACTTT CASSQVGAMASPLHF NA TRBJ1-6 few TRBV14
TGTGCCAGCAGCTTGGATACAGGGGGGAACACCGGGGAGCTGTTTTTT CASSLDTGGNTGELFF TRBD1 TRBJ2-2 few TRBV5-5
TGTGCCAGCAGTTTCTTCAGACTAAACACCGGGGAGCTGTTTTTT CASSFFRLNTGELFF NA TRBJ2-2 NA TRBV27
TGTGCCAGCGCGACCGGGACAATGAACACTGAAGCTTTCTTT CASATGTMNTEAFF NA TRBJ1-1 NA TRBV19
TGTGCCAGCAGCATCAGCGGGAATGGAAAGACCCAGTACTTC CASSISGNGKTQYF TRBD2 TRBJ2-5 NA TRBV7-2
TGTGCCAGCAGCCGCACAGGGAACGAGCAGTACTTC CASSRTGNEQYF NA TRBJ2-7 NA TRBV6-5
TGCGCCAGCAGCCAAGTCCAGGGGAGCGATGAGCAGTTCTTC CASSQVQGSDEQFF NA TRBJ2-1 NA TRBV4-1
TGCGCCAGCAGCCCCCTCCCCGGACAGGGGGGCGAGCAGTACTTC CASSPLPGQGGEQYF TRBD1 TRBJ2-7 NA TRBV5-1
TGCGCCAGCAGCTCGTACCCGGACAATGGCTACACCTTC CASSSYPDNGYTF NA TRBJ1-2 NA TRBV5-1
TGTGCCAGCAGGCCCAGCGGGCCCTTCAATGAGCAGTTCTTC CASRPSGPFNEQFF NA TRBJ2-1 NA TRBV6-1
TGCAGCGTTGCCCCTGACCAGGCTCGGGAAAAACTGTTTTTT CSVAPDQAREKLFF NA TRBJ1-4 NA TRBV29-1
TGCGCCAGCCAGATAGCGGGGGGACCCTCCTACAATGAGCAGTTCTTC CASQIAGGPSYNEQFF TRBD2 TRBJ2-1 NA TRBV10-2
TGTGCCAGTAGTATATCGGGACAGGGGCCCTACGAGCAGTACTTC CASSISGQGPYEQYF TRBD1 TRBJ2-7 NA TRBV19
TGTGCCAGTAGTATAAACCCCAGGGATGGCTACACCTTC CASSINPRDGYTF NA TRBJ1-2 NA TRBV19
TGTGCCAGCAGTCCGGGACAGAACACAGATACGCAGTATTTT CASSPGQNTDTQYF TRBD1 TRBJ2-3 NA TRBV25-1
TGTGCCAGCAGCTTGGGACAGGGGGCGAATGAGCAGTTCTTC CASSLGQGANEQFF TRBD1 TRBJ2-1 NA TRBV11-3
TGTGCCAGCAGCGTAGTACAGGGGGGAAGTGAAAAACTGTTTTTT CASSVVQGGSEKLFF TRBD1 TRBJ1-4 few TRBV9
TGTGCCAGCAGTTACTCAGGGGCAGAGACTGAAGCTTTCTTT CASSYSGAETEAFF NA TRBJ1-1 NA TRBV6-5
TGTGCCAGCAGCGCCCGGGTTGGCAATCAGCCCCAGCATTTT CASSARVGNQPQHF NA TRBJ1-5 NA TRBV7-6
TGTGCCATCCAGGGGAGGGATAATGAAAAACTGTTTTTT CAIQGRDNEKLFF NA TRBJ1-4 NA TRBV2
TGTGCCAGCAGCACGGGACAGGGAATGGGCTCCTATAATTCACCCCTCCACTTT CASSTGQGMGSYNSPLHF TRBD1 TRBJ1-6 once TRBV7-6
TGTGCCAGCAGCGTAGGGGGCCCTTCCTACGAGCAGTACTTC CASSVGGPSYEQYF NA TRBJ2-7 NA TRBV9
TGTGCCAGCAGCTCGGCGGGCTACGGATATAATTCACCCCTCCACTTT CASSSAGYGYNSPLHF NA TRBJ1-6 once TRBV7-6
TGCGCCAGCAGCTTGTTTACAGGGGGGAAAATGACTAAAACAATCTACCAAGAGACCCAGTACTTC CASSLFTGGKMTKTIYQETQYF TRBD1 TRBJ2-5 NA TRBV5-1
TGTGCCAGCTCACCATCAGGGCCCACCGGGGAGCTGTTTTTT CASSPSGPTGELFF NA TRBJ2-2 NA TRBV18
TGTGCCAGCAGGCAAGCAGGGACAGGGAGGACCGGGGAGCTGTTTTTT CASRQAGTGRTGELFF TRBD1 TRBJ2-2 NA TRBV7-9
TGTGCCAGCAGCCCGATTACAACGCTAGTGCAAATCCCCCTCCACTTT CASSPITTLVQIPLHF NA TRBJ1-6 NA TRBV11-2
TGCGCCAGCAGCCTCTTAGGGGGCCGAGAGACCCAGTACTTC CASSLLGGRETQYF TRBD1 TRBJ2-5 many TRBV5-1
TGTGCCAGCAGCCAAGACGGTGTAGCGGGGGGGCTAGGAGCCAAAAACATTCAGTACTTC CASSQDGVAGGLGAKNIQYF TRBD2 TRBJ2-4 once TRBV4-2
TGTGCCAGCTCACCACAACTAAATCGAGTCTACAATGAGCAGTTCTTC CASSPQLNRVYNEQFF NA TRBJ2-1 NA TRBV18
TGTGCCAGCAGTTTTATAACCAGTGACAGCCTGTTTTTT CASSFITSDSLFF NA TRBJ2-2 few TRBV28
TGTGCCAGCAGGACTCCGGGGAGCGGAACAGATACGCAGTATTTT CASRTPGSGTDTQYF NA TRBJ2-3 NA TRBV7-3
TGTGCCAGCACTACCGGACAGGGCGTCGGCTATGAAAAACTGTTTTTT CASTTGQGVGYEKLFF TRBD1 TRBJ1-4 NA TRBV2
TGTGCCAGCAGCTTGCTTGGGGACAGGGTGAACACCATATATTTT CASSLLGDRVNTIYF TRBD1 TRBJ1-3 NA TRBV5-5
TGTGCCAGCAGCTTAACTAAGGGGACAGGTAGCAATGAGCAGTTCTTC CASSLTKGTGSNEQFF TRBD1 TRBJ2-1 NA TRBV7-3
TGTGCCAGCAGCCTAGGTGACAGCTACGAGCAGTACTTC CASSLGDSYEQYF NA TRBJ2-7 NA TRBV7-2
TGTGCCAGCAGCCGCATAGGGCAGGGGGCGCTTGGAGAGACCCAGTACTTC CASSRIGQGALGETQYF TRBD1 TRBJ2-5 NA TRBV5-6
TGCGCCAGCAAATATGATGGGCTAGCGGGGACCGGGGAGCTGTTTTTT CASKYDGLAGTGELFF TRBD2 TRBJ2-2 few TRBV23-1
TGTGCCAGCAGCACTCAGGGGGTAGATACGCAGTATTTT CASSTQGVDTQYF TRBD1 TRBJ2-3 NA TRBV9